Below are 7 T cell receptor beta chains sequenced from a single sample in a study of identical twins. TCRdb reanalysed the 5' RACE reads using MiXCR and keeps one entry per CDR3 protein. The sample contains 240,000 or so distinct CDR3 sequences, over 9.5% of which appear only once. The sequencing input was memory T cells sorted from blood. The receptors here all came from a man in his fifties in good health.

This clonotype was seen repeatedly, ten times or more. The chain combines TRBV7-2 with TRBJ2-1; D remains ambiguous. CDR1 SGHTA and CDR2 FQGNSA come from the germline V gene. V shed 1 base and J shed 6 bases, with 13 bases lying between them. CDR3 length: 15 amino acids. The CDR3 reads CASSLGYQRGNEQFF. The CDR3 DNA is TGTGCCAGCAGCTTAGGCTACCAAAGAGGCAATGAGCAGTTCTTC.

This clonotype was found many times. This chain joins TRBV28 and TRBJ2-3; no reliable D call. This CDR3 has 15 residues. Trimming removed 5 bases from V and 1 base from J, with 13 bases in between. CDR1 is MDHEN and CDR2 is SYDVKM in the germline V gene. In nucleotides, the CDR3 is TGTGCCAGCAGTCCCTACCGGCAGGGCACAGATACGCAGTATTTT. Its translation is CASSPYRQGTDTQYF.

The table lists this clonotype with many counts. The chain uses TRBV19 and TRBJ2-2; no firm D call. The CDR3 sequence is 13 residues long. The germline V gene encodes CDR1 LNHDA and CDR2 SQIVND (reference sequence). Trimming stripped 3 bases from V and 7 bases from J, with 9 bases between. The CDR3: CASSISSIGELFF. CDR3 DNA sequence: TGTGCCAGTAGTATTAGTTCAATCGGGGAGCTGTTTTTT.

The sample holds many counts of this clonotype. V is TRBV6-1 and J is TRBJ2-1, with TRBD2 identical over 10 bases. The length of the CDR3 is 14 residues. V gave up 10 bases and J gave up 7 bases; unmatched junction bases: 10. Looked up from germline, CDR1 is MNHNS and CDR2 is SASEGT. CDR3 sequence (DNA): TGTGCCACACTGGGGCTAGCGGGGGTGAATGAGCAGTTCTTC. Encoded protein: CATLGLAGVNEQFF.

The V and J genes are TRBV29-1 and TRBJ2-3; a possible D gene is TRBD2 (6 bases). CDR3 size: 14 residues. Germline V gene data show CDR1 as SQVTM and CDR2 as ANQGSEA. V shed 7 bases and J shed 0 bases, with 14 bases lying between them. CDR3 loop: CSAPTGSSTDTQYF. CDR3 DNA: TGCAGCGCTCCCACCGGGAGCAGCACAGATACGCAGTATTTT.

The V gene is TRBV7-9, the J gene TRBJ2-7; the D call may be TRBD1 or TRBD2 (7 bases each). V shed 8 bases and J shed 7 bases, with 21 bases lying between them. CDR1 is SEHNR and CDR2 is FQNEAQ in the germline V gene (reference sequence). The CDR3 consists of 14 residues. The CDR3 reads CASSYGAGGGEQYF. In DNA, the CDR3 is TGTGCCAGCTCGTATGGGGCAGGGGGGGGAGAGCAGTACTTC.

Ten or more counts support this clonotype. The chain joins TRBV6-6 to TRBJ1-1; D remains unclear. Trimming left V 7 bases short and J 4 bases short, with 13 bases between. This CDR3 has 13 amino acids. CDR1 MNHNY and CDR2 SVGAGI come from the germline V gene (reference sequence). In DNA form, the CDR3 reads TGTGCCAGCACCCCGGGAGGCGGCACTGAAGCTTTCTTT. This gives the protein CASTPGGGTEAFF.